The 5 T cell receptor beta chains listed next were all sequenced from one sample in a study of blood T cell repertoires in COVID-19. Measured with immunoSEQ multiplex PCR; TCRdb has only the in-frame clones, and not every one. The top ten hold over 3.5% of the sample, which has approximately 300,000 clones, over 80% seen once. Sequencing input: peripheral blood. The source is a woman aged 45-60 years with active or convalescent COVID-19.

The chain employs TRBV9 and TRBJ2-1; D is uncertain. This CDR3 is 11 amino acids long. V lost 4 bases to trimming and J lost 8 bases, with 7 bases between them. The germline V gene encodes CDR1 SGDLS and CDR2 YYNGEE. CDR3 amino acids: CASSPGYEQFF. The CDR3 coding sequence is TGTGCCAGCAGCCCAGGTTATGAGCAGTTCTTC.

This sequence joins TRBV18 and TRBJ1-5; TRBD1 agrees at 8 bases. The germline V gene has CDR1 KGHSH and CDR2 LQKENI. Trimming cost V 3 bases and J 8 bases; bases outside gene matches: 3. This CDR3 contains 13 residues. The DNA for the CDR3 is TGTGCCAGCTCACCCGGACAGGGCGAGCCCCAGCATTTT. This codes for CASSPGQGEPQHF.

The chain uses TRBV9 and TRBJ2-1; TRBD2 aligns across 12 bases. Trimming removed 0 bases from V and 0 bases from J; junction bases left unmatched: 10. Germline V gene lookup returns CDR1 SGDLS and CDR2 YYNGEE. The CDR3 sequence is 20 residues long. Here the CDR3 reads CASSVGLAGERFLSYNEQFF. The CDR3 DNA is TGTGCCAGCAGCGTAGGACTAGCGGGAGAAAGGTTCCTCTCCTACAATGAGCAGTTCTTC. The variable domain in full, with the rest retrieved from reference TRBV9 and TRBJ2-1, is DSGVTQTPKHLITATGQRVTLRCSPRSGDLSVYWYQQSLDQGLQFLIQYYNGEERAKGNILERFSAQQFPDLHSELNLSSLELGDSALYFCASSVGLAGERFLSYNEQFFGPGTRLTVL.

The genes are TRBV2 and TRBJ1-2, with TRBD1 identical over 11 bases. The CDR3 extends over 16 amino acids. After removal of 5 bases from V and 4 bases from J, the junction contained 9 bases not matched to a gene. Germline V gene lookup returns CDR1 SNHLY and CDR2 FYNNEI. The CDR3 DNA is TGTGCCAGCAGTTTATCCGGACAGGGGGCAGGCTATGGCTACACCTTC. Translating it yields CASSLSGQGAGYGYTF.

The CDR3 loop reads CARDWAAGGDEQFF. The DNA for the CDR3 is TGTGCCAGGGACTGGGCAGCGGGAGGGGATGAGCAGTTCTTC. This chain links TRBV19 with TRBJ2-1; TRBD2 matches 10 bases. The V gene end was trimmed by 9 bases and the J gene end by 8 bases; junction bases not matched to a gene: 10. There are 14 residues in the CDR3. CDR1 is LNHDA and CDR2 is SQIVND in the germline V gene (reference sequence).